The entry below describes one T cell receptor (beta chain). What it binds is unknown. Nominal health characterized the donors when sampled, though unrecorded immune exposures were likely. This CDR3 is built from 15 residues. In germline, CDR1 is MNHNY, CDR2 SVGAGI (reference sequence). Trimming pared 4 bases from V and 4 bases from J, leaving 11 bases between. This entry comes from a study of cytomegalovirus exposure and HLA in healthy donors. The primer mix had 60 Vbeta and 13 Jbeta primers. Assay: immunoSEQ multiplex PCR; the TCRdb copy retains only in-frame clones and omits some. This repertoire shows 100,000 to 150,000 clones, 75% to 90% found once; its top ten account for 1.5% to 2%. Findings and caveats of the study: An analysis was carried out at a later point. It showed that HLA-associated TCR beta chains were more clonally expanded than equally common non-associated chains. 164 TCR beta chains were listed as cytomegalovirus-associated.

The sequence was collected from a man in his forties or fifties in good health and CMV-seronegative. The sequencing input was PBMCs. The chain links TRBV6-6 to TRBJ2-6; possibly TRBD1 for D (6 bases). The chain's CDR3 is CASSFGQLGANVLTF. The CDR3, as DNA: TGTGCCAGCAGTTTCGGACAGCTAGGGGCCAACGTCCTGACTTTC.